Following are 14 T cell receptor beta chains from one sample sequenced in a study of cytomegalovirus exposure and HLA in healthy donors. This PCR relied on a set of 60 Vbeta primers and 13 Jbeta primers. Libraries were prepared by immunoSEQ multiplex PCR; TCRdb keeps only in-frame clonotypes and omits some of them. The sample records around 99,000 clones, less than 80% being singletons. Sequenced: PBMCs. These receptors were collected from a woman aged 45-60 years in good health and CMV-seropositive.

The J gene is TRBJ1-2, the V gene TRBV2; TRBD1 matches at 7 bases. Trimming cost V 7 bases and J 0 bases; bases outside gene matches: 5. This CDR3 has 14 residues. CDR1 SNHLY and CDR2 FYNNEI come from the germline V gene. The CDR3 sequence: CASNRGTANYGYTF. In DNA form, the CDR3 reads TGTGCCAGCAACCGAGGGACAGCTAACTATGGCTACACCTTC.

J is TRBJ2-5 and V is TRBV18, with TRBD1 matching over 9 bases. This CDR3 spans 15 amino acids. Germline-derived CDR1 and CDR2 are KGHSH and LQKENI. The ends lost 6 bases at V and 5 bases at J; junction bases unmatched: 10. CDR3 loop: CASSPPQGAQETQYF. The DNA of the CDR3 is TGTGCCAGCTCGCCGCCACAGGGGGCGCAGGAGACCCAGTACTTC.

This clone has more than one count but fewer than ten. This chain joins TRBV7-9 and TRBJ1-5; D is undetermined. The length of the CDR3 is 12 residues. Germline V lookup: CDR1 SEHNR, CDR2 FQNEAQ (reference sequence). V was trimmed by 5 bases and J by 6 bases, leaving 8 bases between them. The DNA for the CDR3 is TGTGCCAGCAGCCTTCCCGGTCAGCCCCAGCATTTT. Amino acids: CASSLPGQPQHF. Together with reference TRBV7-9 and TRBJ1-5, the CDR3 gives the full variable domain: DTGVSQNPRHKITKRGQNVTFRCDPISEHNRLYWYRQTLGQGPEFLTYFQNEAQLEKSRLLSDRFSAERPKGSFSTLEIQRTEQGDSAMYLCASSLPGQPQHFGDGTRLSIL.

The CDR3: CASSKRTGEKLFF. Written as DNA, the CDR3 is TGTGCCAGCAGCAAAAGGACAGGGGAAAAACTGTTTTTT. This rearrangement joins TRBV9 to TRBJ1-4, with TRBD1 matching over 8 bases. The CDR3 consists of 13 residues. Looked up from germline, CDR1 is SGDLS and CDR2 is YYNGEE. The junction had 4 bases not matched to a gene; V was cut back by 4 bases and J by 8 bases. Full variable domain (rest looked up from reference TRBV9 and TRBJ1-4): DSGVTQTPKHLITATGQRVTLRCSPRSGDLSVYWYQQSLDQGLQFLIQYYNGEERAKGNILERFSAQQFPDLHSELNLSSLELGDSALYFCASSKRTGEKLFFGSGTQLSVL.

The V and J genes are TRBV25-1 and TRBJ1-5; no clear D gene. This CDR3 comprises 15 residues. V was cut by 1 base and J by 7 bases, with 14 bases left in between. CDR1 is MGHDK and CDR2 is SYGVNS in the germline V gene. CDR3 sequence: CASSEWSGGDQPQHF. The DNA of the CDR3 is TGTGCCAGCAGTGAATGGTCAGGAGGTGACCAGCCCCAGCATTTT.

In this sample, this clone turned up a few times. This chain connects TRBV2 to TRBJ2-5, with TRBD1 as a possible D gene (6 bases). The CDR3 consists of 16 residues. In germline, CDR1 is SNHLY, CDR2 FYNNEI. Trimming took off 7 bases at V and 4 bases at J, with 22 bases between the two ends. The CDR3 DNA follows: TGTGCCAGCAATCCGGGACATTCCCAAAGTCCAGAGACCCAGTACTTC. Its translation is CASNPGHSQSPETQYF.

This clone was counted between two and nine times. This chain links TRBV5-6 with TRBJ2-4, with D maybe TRBD1 (6 bases). The CDR3 consists of 15 residues. Germline CDR1 SGHDT, CDR2 YYEEEE. V was clipped by 0 bases and J by 6 bases, with 13 bases between them. The CDR3 region has the DNA TGTGCCAGCAGCTTGGCCAAACAGGGAGCAAACATTCAGTACTTC. As protein: CASSLAKQGANIQYF.

This clone was found once. The genes are TRBV4-1 and TRBJ1-1, with a weak D call TRBD1 (5 bases). This CDR3 is 15 amino acids long. The V and J ends lost 2 bases and 0 bases respectively, with 10 bases between them. CDR1 is MGHRA, CDR2 YSYEKL, per germline. CDR3 residues: CASSQPRTLNTEAFF. The CDR3 DNA reads TGCGCCAGCAGCCAACCGCGGACATTGAACACTGAAGCTTTCTTT.

The rearrangement links TRBV6-5 to TRBJ2-7; 8 bases are a match to TRBD2. J lost 3 bases, V lost 6 bases, and 10 bases had no gene match. Germline loops: CDR1 MNHEY, CDR2 SVGAGI. The CDR3 spans 15 residues. The CDR3 region has the DNA TGTGCCAGCAGCTCCCCGGGGGGGGGCGACTACGAGCAGTACTTC. It is translated as CASSSPGGGDYEQYF.

The chain uses TRBV29-1 and TRBJ1-2, with 9 bases fitting TRBD1. The CDR3 extends over 13 amino acids. Looked up from germline, CDR1 is SQVTM and CDR2 is ANQGSEA. Trimming at V came to 7 bases and at J to 6 bases, leaving 9 bases not matched to a gene. Here the CDR3 DNA reads TGCAGCGGTGGGACAGGGCGGGCGGATGGCTACACCTTC. Translation: CSGGTGRADGYTF.

In the case of this clone: Compared with germline, one end of the junction differs, possibly owing to a read error. CDR3 sequence (DNA): TGTTCCAGCAGCTACTCCCCCCCCGGGACAGGGAGGTCCGGGGAGCTGTTTTTT. Its translation: CSSSYSPPGTGRSGELFF. This chain connects TRBV7-9 to TRBJ2-2; TRBD1 aligns across 9 bases. Germline-derived CDR1 and CDR2 are SEHNR and FQNEAQ (reference sequence). The CDR3 spans 18 residues.

The table lists this clone with a few counts. The chain uses TRBV10-3 and TRBJ2-7; 8 bases line up with TRBD2. Germline CDR1 reads ENHRY; CDR2 reads SYGVKD. V was pared by 10 bases and J by 1 base, with 9 bases of the junction left unmatched. The CDR3 runs 14 residues. The CDR3 sequence is CATQRESSSYEQYF. The DNA for the CDR3 is TGTGCCACCCAGCGGGAGTCTTCGTCCTACGAGCAGTACTTC.

CDR3 in amino acids: CAISDARTGGYNSPLHF. The CDR3 nucleotides are TGTGCCATCAGTGATGCGAGGACAGGGGGCTATAATTCACCCCTCCACTTT. The chain employs TRBV10-3 and TRBJ1-6; TRBD1 agrees at 10 bases. V shed 3 bases, J shed 3 bases, and the junction held 5 bases outside the gene matches. Per germline, CDR1 ENHRY and CDR2 SYGVKD. There are 17 residues in the CDR3.

This chain connects TRBV5-4 to TRBJ1-1; possibly TRBD1 for D (6 bases). The CDR3 runs 12 residues. CDR1 and CDR2 from the germline V gene are SGHNT and YYREEE (reference sequence). Trimming took 5 bases from V and 5 from J, leaving 10 bases between them. CDR3 in DNA: TGTGCCAGCAGTCCTAGGGGGACTGAAGCTTTCTTT. This codes for CASSPRGTEAFF.